The 13 T cell receptor beta chains reported below all come from one sample, sequenced in a study of cytomegalovirus exposure and HLA in healthy donors. Vbeta (60) and Jbeta (13) primers were used in the PCR. The method was immunoSEQ multiplex PCR; TCRdb's version includes in-frame clones alone and lacks a portion of them. Of around 200,000 clones listed, roughly 80% are singletons. Material: PBMCs. The receptors were sampled from a woman between 18 and 29 years old in good health and CMV-seronegative.

In this sample, this clone turned up once. This CDR3 is CASSFRTGVSYEQYF. The CDR3 DNA reads TGTGCCAGCAGTTTTCGAACAGGCGTCTCCTACGAGCAGTACTTC. V is TRBV27 and J is TRBJ2-7; a weak D match, TRBD1 (5 bases). The length of the CDR3 is 15 residues. Trimming stripped 3 bases from V and 0 bases from J, with 12 bases between. Germline values: CDR1 MNHEY, CDR2 SMNVEV (reference sequence).

The genes are TRBV2 and TRBJ1-1; 12 nucleotides align to TRBD1. Germline-derived CDR1 and CDR2 are SNHLY and FYNNEI. The ends lost 7 bases at V and 5 bases at J; junction bases unmatched: 2. There are 13 residues in the CDR3. The CDR3 sequence is CASTGQGATEAFF. The CDR3 DNA follows: TGTGCCAGCACGGGACAGGGGGCGACTGAAGCTTTCTTT.

This sequence joins TRBV6-1 and TRBJ1-4; 7 bases align to TRBD1. V was clipped by 6 bases and J by 7 bases; unmatched bases: 8. The CDR3 has 14 amino acids. Per germline, CDR1 MNHNS and CDR2 SASEGT. The CDR3, as DNA: TGTGCCAGCAGGGCCTGGCAGGGGGGTGAAAAACTGTTTTTT. As protein: CASRAWQGGEKLFF.

This chain uses TRBV7-2 with TRBJ2-7; 10 bases agree with TRBD1. The CDR3 is 14 amino acids. V was pared by 6 bases and J by 12 bases, with 14 bases of the junction left unmatched. Germline V gene sequence: CDR1 SGHTA, CDR2 FQGNSA. CDR3 sequence: CASSSRTGGGHRYF. The CDR3 DNA reads TGTGCCAGCAGTTCTCGGACAGGGGGAGGTCATCGGTACTTC. Full variable domain (remainder filled in from reference TRBV7-2 and TRBJ2-7): GAGVSQSPSNKVTEKGKDVELRCDPISGHTALYWYRQSLGQGLEFLIYFQGNSAPDKSGLPSDRFSAERTGGSVSTLTIQRTQQEDSAVYLCASSSRTGGGHRYFGPGTRLTVT.

The chain uses TRBV2 and TRBJ2-2, with D possibly matching TRBD1 (6 bases). The CDR3 contains 14 residues. Trimming left V 4 bases short and J 2 bases short, with 8 bases between. CDR1 and CDR2 from the germline V gene are SNHLY and FYNNEI. The CDR3 coding sequence is TGTGCCAGCAGTGGGACAGTCAACACCGGGGAGCTGTTTTTT. As protein: CASSGTVNTGELFF.

This clone has only a few counts. V and J are TRBV28 and TRBJ1-4, with TRBD1 matching 8 bases. The CDR3 is 15 amino acids. V lost 4 bases, J lost 8 bases, and 9 bases stayed unmatched. Germline V lookup: CDR1 MDHEN, CDR2 SYDVKM. This CDR3 reads CASSSHTGGNEKLFF. The CDR3 DNA reads as TGTGCCAGCAGTTCCCATACAGGGGGTAACGAAAAACTGTTTTTT.

This chain connects TRBV2 to TRBJ2-2; D gene unclear. The CDR3 covers 12 residues. Trimming pared 8 bases from V and 5 bases from J, leaving 9 bases between. Germline V gives CDR1 SNHLY, CDR2 FYNNEI. The CDR3 here is CASAVDTGELFF. CDR3 DNA: TGTGCCAGCGCGGTAGATACCGGGGAGCTGTTTTTT.

This chain joins TRBV18 and TRBJ2-1; 9 bases align to TRBD2. This CDR3 spans 15 amino acids. The V segment lost 8 bases and the J segment 5 bases; nucleotides outside the gene matches: 10. Germline CDR1 and CDR2: KGHSH and LQKENI. The CDR3 nucleotides are TGTGCCAGCCCACTCTCGACTAGCGGTGACAATGAGCAGTTCTTC. Amino acid sequence: CASPLSTSGDNEQFF.

The chain couples TRBV5-1 to TRBJ1-1, with 10 bases identical to TRBD1. The CDR3 consists of 16 residues. V lost 4 bases and J lost 7; bases outside the gene matches: 13. From germline, CDR1 is SGHRS and CDR2 YFSETQ. The CDR3 region has the DNA TGCGCCAGCAGCCCGTTCCAGGACAGGGGGGTCGATGAAGCTTTCTTT. The encoded protein is CASSPFQDRGVDEAFF.

The chain joins TRBV6-1 to TRBJ1-5; D unclear. CDR1 is MNHNS and CDR2 is SASEGT in the germline V gene. The V gene lost 6 bases and the J gene lost 0 bases, with 12 bases spanning the gap. The CDR3 consists of 15 residues. The CDR3 reads CASRAVSNSNQPQHF. The CDR3 DNA reads TGTGCCAGCAGGGCAGTTTCAAATAGCAATCAGCCCCAGCATTTT.

V is TRBV5-1 and J is TRBJ2-3; TRBD2 matches 7 bases. Germline V gene data show CDR1 as SGHRS and CDR2 as YFSETQ. There are 16 residues in the CDR3. V was pared by 1 base and J by 2 bases, with 7 bases of the junction left unmatched. The CDR3 spells CASSLLAGEATDTQYF. The CDR3 coding sequence is TGCGCCAGCAGCTTGCTGGCGGGGGAGGCCACAGATACGCAGTATTTT.

The V and J genes are TRBV5-6 and TRBJ2-2, with TRBD1 matching over 8 bases. The germline gives CDR1 SGHDT, CDR2 YYEEEE. With V trimmed by 1 base and J by 4 bases, 6 bases remained unmatched. The CDR3 loop spans 16 amino acids. CDR3 amino acids: CASSLYRGYGTGELFF. The CDR3 nucleotides read TGTGCCAGCAGCTTGTACAGGGGGTACGGCACCGGGGAGCTGTTTTTT. Full variable domain (rest looked up from reference TRBV5-6 and TRBJ2-2): DAGVTQSPTHLIKTRGQQVTLRCSPKSGHDTVSWYQQALGQGPQFIFQYYEEEERQRGNFPDRFSGHQFPNYSSELNVNALLLGDSALYLCASSLYRGYGTGELFFGEGSRLTVL.

This clone was seen only once. The chain carries TRBV5-4 and TRBJ2-3; D gene unclear. V was trimmed by 3 bases and J by 4 bases, leaving 12 bases between them. The CDR3 is 14 residues long. Looked up from germline, CDR1 is SGHNT and CDR2 is YYREEE (reference sequence). Here the CDR3 reads CASSSRYNADTQYF. The CDR3, as DNA: TGTGCCAGCAGCTCACGTTACAACGCAGATACGCAGTATTTT.